One and the same sample provided the 30 T cell receptor beta chains below, sequenced in a study of T cells in Graves' hyperthyroidism and ophthalmopathy. Amplification of TCR beta CDR3 regions used RNA as the template. Using the HTBI primer set, a first-round RT-PCR was run on the TCR CDR3. MiXCR, applied by TCRdb to the multiplex PCR reads, yields one record per CDR3 protein. The table has 300,000 or so distinct CDR3 sequences, around a fifth seen once. The sequencing sample was made of blood. Receptors originate from a woman in her 50s with Graves' hyperthyroidism.

This clonotype was counted ten times or more. This chain links TRBV7-8 with TRBJ1-5; D is undetermined. The germline gives CDR1 SGHVS, CDR2 FQNEAQ. This CDR3 comprises 15 residues. Trimming left V 4 bases short and J 7 bases short, with 17 bases between. CDR3 coding DNA: TGTGCCAGCAGCTCCCCCGGCGGGGTCCGGCAGCCCCAGCATTTT. The encoded protein is CASSSPGGVRQPQHF.

This clonotype came up many times. V is TRBV6-1 and J is TRBJ2-7; TRBD1 matches at 10 bases. Germline trimming cut 4 bases from V and 2 bases from J; bases unmatched to any gene: 5. CDR1 and CDR2 (germline): MNHNS, SASEGT. The CDR3 length is 15 residues. The CDR3 loop is CASSAGTGDPYEQYF. In nucleotides, the CDR3 is TGTGCCAGCAGTGCAGGGACAGGGGACCCCTACGAGCAGTACTTC.

In its sample, this clonotype was seen many times. V gene TRBV20-1 combines with J gene TRBJ2-2; the D is unclear. The CDR3 contains 14 residues. The V end lost 7 bases, the J end lost 1 base, and 13 bases lay between the germline ends. In germline, CDR1 is DFQATT, CDR2 SNEGSKA (reference sequence). CDR3 residues: CSVGTRRNTGELFF. The CDR3 region has the DNA TGCAGTGTTGGCACCCGAAGGAACACCGGGGAGCTGTTTTTT.

This clonotype was seen repeatedly, ten times or more. V and J are TRBV11-3 and TRBJ2-7; 8 nucleotides match TRBD2. In germline, CDR1 is SGHNT, CDR2 YENEEA. The CDR3 spans 13 residues. V lost 6 bases to trimming and J lost 0 bases; unmatched junction nucleotides: 1. The CDR3 loop is CASRSGSSYEQYF. The CDR3 nucleotides are TGTGCCAGCAGAAGCGGGAGCTCCTACGAGCAGTACTTC.

In regard to this clonotype: This clone may be a read error of a much larger clone one base away. The rearrangement uses TRBV6-1 and TRBJ2-7; perhaps TRBD2 as D (6 bases). The germline gives CDR1 MNHNS, CDR2 SASEGT. The CDR3 contains 13 residues. The CDR3 spells CTSSEAGFYEQYF. CDR3 DNA: TGTACCAGCAGTGAAGCGGGTTTTTACGAGCAGTACTTC.

This chain joins TRBV2 and TRBJ1-3, with 7 nucleotides matching TRBD1. J was trimmed by 2 bases and V by 10 bases; bases with no gene match: 5. Germline loops: CDR1 SNHLY, CDR2 FYNNEI. This CDR3 has 13 residues. CDR3 residues: CATRGTAGNTIYF. As DNA, the CDR3 is TGTGCCACCCGCGGGACAGCTGGAAACACCATATATTTT.

This clonotype was picked up many times. The chain uses TRBV15 and TRBJ2-5; 9 nucleotides match TRBD1. From germline, CDR1 is LNHNV and CDR2 YYDKDF (reference sequence). This CDR3 contains 15 residues. Trimming cost V 3 bases and J 3 bases; bases outside gene matches: 5. The CDR3 protein is CATSSPGTGKETQYF. The CDR3 nucleotides are TGTGCCACCAGCAGTCCCGGGACAGGGAAAGAGACCCAGTACTTC.

This clonotype occurred a few times. J is TRBJ1-3 and V is TRBV20-1; D uncertain. The V end lost 6 bases, the J end lost 8 bases, and 8 bases lay between the germline ends. The CDR3 runs 10 residues. Germline loops: CDR1 DFQATT, CDR2 SNEGSKA (reference sequence). CDR3 coding DNA: TGCAGTGCAGCAGCGGACACCATATATTTT. It specifies CSAAADTIYF.

This clonotype was observed a few times. The chain has TRBV20-1 and TRBJ2-7, with D possibly being TRBD2 (6 bases). Germline assignment: CDR1 DFQATT and CDR2 SNEGSKA (reference sequence). V was trimmed by 0 bases and J by 2 bases, leaving 8 bases between them. The CDR3 is 13 residues long. CDR3 sequence: CSARDSGPYEQYF. The CDR3 nucleotides are TGCAGTGCTAGAGATAGCGGACCCTACGAGCAGTACTTC.

This clonotype appeared a few times. This chain joins TRBV15 and TRBJ2-5, with D hard to call. V shed 1 base and J shed 0 bases, with 3 bases lying between them. This CDR3 has 13 residues. The germline V gene has CDR1 LNHNV and CDR2 YYDKDF (reference sequence). Here the CDR3 DNA reads TGTGCCACCAGCAGAGGGTACCAAGAGACCCAGTACTTC. It codes for CATSRGYQETQYF.

In this sample, this clonotype turned up many times. CDR3 in amino acids: CASSSFSGRSSYEQYF. The CDR3 nucleotides read TGTGCCAGCAGTTCATTTAGCGGGAGAAGCTCCTACGAGCAGTACTTC. The rearrangement uses TRBV28 and TRBJ2-7; 9 nucleotides align to TRBD2. Looked up from germline, CDR1 is MDHEN and CDR2 is SYDVKM. CDR3 length equals 16 residues. V was pared by 4 bases and J by 0 bases, with 7 bases of the junction left unmatched. The variable domain in full, completed from reference TRBV28 and TRBJ2-7, reads DVKVTQSSRYLVKRTGEKVFLECVQDMDHENMFWYRQDPGLGLRLIYFSYDVKMKEKGDIPEGYSVSREKKERFSLILESASTNQTSMYLCASSSFSGRSSYEQYFGPGTRLTVT.

This clonotype was seen only a few times. J is TRBJ2-7 and V is TRBV6-1; 8 bases fit TRBD2. V dropped 8 bases and J dropped 2; count of bases not matched to a gene: 8. The CDR3 sequence is 14 residues long. The germline gives CDR1 MNHNS, CDR2 SASEGT. CDR3 amino acids: CASRAVAGTYEQYF. For the CDR3, the DNA is TGTGCCAGCCGGGCAGTAGCGGGGACCTACGAGCAGTACTTC.

This clonotype showed up many times. The genes are TRBV2 and TRBJ2-2, with TRBD1 as a possible D gene (5 bases). This CDR3 has 13 amino acids. Germline loops: CDR1 SNHLY, CDR2 FYNNEI. V was cut by 4 bases and J by 6 bases, with 9 bases left in between. CDR3 in DNA: TGTGCCAGCAGTGGGCAGGGTCCCGGGGAGCTGTTTTTT. It translates to CASSGQGPGELFF.

This clonotype was detected ten times or more. The chain carries TRBV30 and TRBJ1-6; unclear D gene. V lost 4 bases to trimming and J lost 3 bases, with 7 bases between them. CDR1 is GTSNPN and CDR2 is SVGIG in the germline V gene (reference sequence). The CDR3 totals 13 residues. As DNA, the CDR3 is TGTGCCTGGATCCGGGGCTATAATTCACCCCTCCACTTT. Encoded protein: CAWIRGYNSPLHF.

The chain combines TRBV6-2 or TRBV6-3 with TRBJ1-1; 9 positions match TRBD1. This CDR3 is 12 amino acids long. V trimming: 5 bases; J trimming: 6 bases; junction bases outside the gene matches: 1. CDR1 MNHEY and CDR2 SVGEGT come from the germline V gene. The CDR3 here is CASSGTGPEAFF. The CDR3, as DNA: TGTGCCAGCAGTGGGACAGGGCCTGAAGCTTTCTTT.

This clonotype was detected ten times or more. J is TRBJ2-3 and V is TRBV20-1; D gene uncertain. This CDR3 contains 16 residues. Germline CDR1 DFQATT, CDR2 SNEGSKA (reference sequence). The ends were cut back, 3 bases at V and 5 bases at J, with 21 bases in the middle. CDR3 amino acids: CSASLRKGPSQDTQYF. CDR3 nucleotides: TGCAGTGCTAGTCTTCGAAAGGGCCCGTCCCAAGATACGCAGTATTTT.

This clonotype was recorded many times. The chain couples TRBV2 to TRBJ1-4, with D possibly TRBD1 on 6 matching bases. Per the germline V gene, CDR1 is SNHLY and CDR2 is FYNNEI. The germline V and J ends were trimmed by 3 bases and 4 bases, with 18 bases remaining between them. There are 17 residues in the CDR3. The CDR3 is CASSDRGRGTRNEKLFF. CDR3 nucleotide sequence: TGTGCCAGCAGTGATAGGGGCAGGGGAACGCGTAATGAAAAACTGTTTTTT.

This clonotype was detected ten times or more. The chain is built from TRBV4-1 and TRBJ1-1; D remains ambiguous. Germline CDR1 is MGHRA and CDR2 is YSYEKL. The V gene lost 4 bases and the J gene lost 5 bases, with 14 bases spanning the gap. This CDR3 spans 14 amino acids. CDR3: CASSPAGGRTEAFF. The CDR3 DNA reads TGCGCCAGCAGCCCAGCAGGAGGGAGGACTGAAGCTTTCTTT.

This clonotype was counted a few times. The CDR3 sequence is CASSQLTKTYEQYF. CDR3 DNA: TGCGCCAGCAGCCAACTGACGAAGACCTACGAGCAGTACTTC. The genes are TRBV4-1 and TRBJ2-7; no definite D call. The CDR3 loop spans 14 amino acids. The V gene lost 2 bases and the J gene lost 2 bases, with 10 bases spanning the gap. The germline CDR1 and CDR2 sequences are MGHRA and YSYEKL.

This clonotype has at least ten counts. The V and J genes are TRBV11-3 and TRBJ2-3, with D perhaps TRBD1 (6 bases). Looked up from germline, CDR1 is SGHNT and CDR2 is YENEEA. This CDR3 region has 16 residues. Between the trimmed V and J ends, which lost 0 bases and 4 bases, there was a span of 14 bases. For the CDR3, the DNA is TGTGCCAGCAGCTTAGATACAATATGGGGGCCAGATACGCAGTATTTT. Translating it yields CASSLDTIWGPDTQYF.

The rearrangement joins TRBV7-2 to TRBJ1-1; 10 bases are a match to TRBD1. J gave up 8 bases and V 7 bases, and 13 bases lay outside the gene matches. The CDR3 length is 15 residues. CDR1 is SGHTA and CDR2 is FQGNSA in the germline V gene. The CDR3 DNA sequence: TGTGCCAGCATCCTGACAGGGGGCGCGTTCTCCGAAGCTTTCTTT. Translated: CASILTGGAFSEAFF.

There are a few counts of this clonotype. The V gene is TRBV6-1, the J gene TRBJ1-5; D might be TRBD1 (5 bases). Germline V gene sequence: CDR1 MNHNS, CDR2 SASEGT. The germline V and J ends were trimmed by 2 bases and 5 bases, with 13 bases remaining between them. CDR3 length: 15 residues. CDR3 coding DNA: TGTGCCAGCAGTGAATCCACACTAGGGGATCAGCCCCAGCATTTT. Translating it yields CASSESTLGDQPQHF.

This clonotype was recorded at least ten times. The rearrangement joins TRBV30 to TRBJ2-1; D possibly matches TRBD1 or TRBD2 (5 bases each). The germline V and J ends were trimmed by 2 bases and 10 bases, with 9 bases remaining between them. This CDR3 contains 11 residues. Germline CDR1 is GTSNPN and CDR2 is SVGIG (reference sequence). In DNA, the CDR3 is TGTGCCTGGAGTCCCCGGGGCGAGCAGTTCTTC. Translation: CAWSPRGEQFF.

A few counts support this clonotype. The chain recombines TRBV6-2 or TRBV6-3 with TRBJ2-3; TRBD2 matches 9 bases. The CDR3 spans 16 residues. V shed 5 bases, J shed 2 bases, and the junction held 8 bases outside the gene matches. CDR1 and CDR2 (germline): MNHEY, SVGEGT. In nucleotides, the CDR3 is TGTGCCAGCAGTGTACCGACTAGCGGATCCACAGATACGCAGTATTTT. As protein: CASSVPTSGSTDTQYF.

This rearrangement joins TRBV11-2 to TRBJ2-7; 12 nucleotides match TRBD2. V shed 1 base and J 2 bases; nucleotides not matched to a gene: 9. This CDR3 comprises 18 residues. Germline assignment: CDR1 SGHAT and CDR2 FQNNGV. CDR3 bases: TGTGCCAGCAGCTTAGCGGGGGGACTAGCGGGCGCGACCTACGAGCAGTACTTC. Protein sequence: CASSLAGGLAGATYEQYF.

This clonotype was seen repeatedly, ten times or more. This chain links TRBV6-5 with TRBJ2-5; tentatively, D is TRBD1 (6 bases). V lost 0 bases and J 3 bases, leaving 11 bases between the germline ends. Germline loops: CDR1 MNHEY, CDR2 SVGAGI. This CDR3 region has 15 residues. The CDR3 spells CASSYSITGKETQYF. DNA for the CDR3: TGTGCCAGCAGTTACTCGATTACAGGGAAAGAGACCCAGTACTTC.

This clonotype came up many times. The rearrangement joins TRBV11-2 to TRBJ1-1; D gene unclear. Per the germline V gene, CDR1 is SGHAT and CDR2 is FQNNGV. This CDR3 is 16 amino acids long. V shed 1 base and J shed 4 bases, with 16 bases lying between them. The CDR3 bases are TGTGCCAGCAGCTTAGTTCTATTCGGGAGCGGCACTGAAGCTTTCTTT. It translates to CASSLVLFGSGTEAFF.

This clonotype came up many times. The V and J genes are TRBV6-5 and TRBJ2-5; 7 nucleotides align to TRBD1. Germline CDR1 is MNHEY and CDR2 is SVGAGI. Germline trimming cut 2 bases from V and 0 bases from J; bases unmatched to any gene: 6. CDR3 length equals 16 residues. CDR3 residues: CASSYTSGQNQETQYF. CDR3 bases: TGTGCCAGCAGTTACACCTCGGGACAGAACCAAGAGACCCAGTACTTC.

This rearrangement joins TRBV19 to TRBJ1-5; D is ambiguous. The germline V gene encodes CDR1 LNHDA and CDR2 SQIVND (reference sequence). Trimming took 3 bases from V and 1 from J, leaving 16 bases between them. This CDR3 has 17 residues. CDR3 region: CASSIPPRLGSNQPQHF. The CDR3 DNA reads as TGTGCCAGTAGTATCCCCCCGAGACTGGGAAGCAATCAGCCCCAGCATTTT.

This clonotype appeared many times. V and J are TRBV20-1 and TRBJ2-1; 9 positions match TRBD1. Looked up from germline, CDR1 is DFQATT and CDR2 is SNEGSKA (reference sequence). V was pared by 3 bases and J by 6 bases, with 3 bases of the junction left unmatched. This CDR3 region has 13 residues. CDR3 residues: CSARDRGINEQFF. CDR3 in DNA: TGCAGTGCTAGGGACAGGGGTATCAATGAGCAGTTCTTC.